This entry lists 6 T cell receptor beta chains sequenced from one sample in a study of T cells after yellow fever vaccination. TCRdb redid the calling of the 5' RACE reads with MiXCR, one entry per CDR3 protein. The data contain fewer than 400,000 distinct CDR3 sequences, 6.2% of them singletons. Here the sequenced sample was PBMCs, taken 5 days after the yellow fever booster vaccination. The receptor source for this set is a man aged 25 to 40 who received the YFV17D yellow fever vaccine.

This clonotype was detected only once. This clone may be a read error of a much larger clone one base away. The rearrangement joins TRBV4-3 to TRBJ2-5, with a weak D call TRBD2 (6 bases). Trimming took 4 bases from V and 5 from J, leaving 11 bases between them. The germline V gene encodes CDR1 LGHNA and CDR2 YSLEER. CDR3 length: 13 amino acids. This chain's CDR3 is CASSLQTSETQYF. CDR3 DNA sequence: TGCGCCAGCAGCCTCCAGACTAGTGAGACCCAGTACTTC.

This chain joins TRBV4-3 and TRBJ2-3, with D unresolved. The germline V gene encodes CDR1 LGHNA and CDR2 YSLEER. The CDR3 sequence is 17 residues long. Trimming removed 0 bases from V and 2 bases from J, with 15 bases in between. The CDR3 sequence: CASSQDGSKRDTDTQYF. The CDR3 DNA sequence: TGCGCCAGCAGCCAAGATGGCAGCAAAAGGGACACAGATACGCAGTATTTT.

There are a few counts of this clonotype. This chain connects TRBV18 to TRBJ2-5; D remains ambiguous. Germline V lookup: CDR1 KGHSH, CDR2 LQKENI. V was clipped by 1 base and J by 1 base, with 4 bases between them. This CDR3 has 13 amino acids. The CDR3 DNA follows: TGTGCCAGCTCACCACTACTCCAAGAGACCCAGTACTTC. Translated, it gives CASSPLLQETQYF.

This clonotype has a count of ten or more. The rearrangement uses TRBV29-1 and TRBJ2-2; D remains unclear. Germline V gene lookup returns CDR1 SQVTM and CDR2 ANQGSEA. V was shortened by 3 bases and J by 1 base, with 12 bases between the two germline ends. This CDR3 region has 15 residues. The CDR3, as DNA: TGCAGCGTTGATGGTGAAGAACTGAACACCGGGGAGCTGTTTTTT. This translates into CSVDGEELNTGELFF.

This clonotype was counted at least ten times. The chain uses TRBV9 and TRBJ1-3; weak D call: TRBD1 (6 bases). Between the trimmed V and J ends, which lost 3 bases and 8 bases, there was a span of 15 bases. Germline V gene data show CDR1 as SGDLS and CDR2 as YYNGEE. The CDR3 sequence is 14 residues long. Here the CDR3 DNA reads TGTGCCAGCAGCGCCGGGGCCAGGGGAGACACCATATATTTT. It specifies CASSAGARGDTIYF.

The V and J genes are TRBV29-1 and TRBJ2-3; the D is unclear. With 1 base removed from V and 0 bases from J, the gap between germline ends came to 8 bases. The V gene's germline CDR1 is SQVTM and CDR2 ANQGSEA. The CDR3 has 14 amino acids. Written as DNA, the CDR3 is TGCAGCGTTGAAGGGCATAAGAGCACAGATACGCAGTATTTT. Translated, it gives CSVEGHKSTDTQYF.